A selection of T cell receptor beta chains follows, all from one sample in a study of cytomegalovirus exposure and HLA in healthy donors. Some clones are missing from TCRdb's copy, which holds only in-frame ones; the method was immunoSEQ multiplex PCR. Of fewer than 250,000 clones detected, about 87% appear once; the ten largest clones hold 2.5% to 3%. The sequenced sample consisted of PBMCs. Receptors were obtained from a man aged 18-30 years in good health and CMV-seronegative. CDR3s include the opening cysteine and the closing phenylalanine or tryptophan. Each record gives: J gene, V gene, D gene, clone size, CDR3 protein, CDR3 DNA. The D gene is left open where the match is weak. Size values are once, few and many counts, or a class for expanded clones, and some rows have none.

J: TRBJ2-1; V: TRBV7-3; D: TRBD2; size: once; CDR3: CASSQGLAFYNEQFF; DNA: TGTGCCAGCAGCCAGGGACTAGCGTTCTACAATGAGCAGTTCTTC
J: TRBJ2-7; V: TRBV23-1; D: TRBD1; size: once; CDR3: CARDRGRYEQYF; DNA: TGCGCGAGGGACAGGGGACGGTACGAGCAGTACTTC
J: TRBJ2-7; V: TRBV29-1; D: TRBD2; size: -; CDR3: CSVRLAGGYEQYF; DNA: TGCAGCGTTAGGCTAGCGGGAGGATACGAGCAGTACTTC
J: TRBJ2-7; V: TRBV29-1; D: TRBD2; size: -; CDR3: CSVGLAGGYEQYF; DNA: TGCAGCGTTGGGCTAGCGGGAGGGTACGAGCAGTACTTC
J: TRBJ1-5; V: TRBV4-1; D: -; size: few; CDR3: CASSQNSGQPQHF; DNA: TGCGCCAGCAGCCAGAACAGTGGTCAGCCCCAGCATTTT
J: TRBJ2-4; V: TRBV7-2; D: -; size: few; CDR3: CASSTGTGLPDF; DNA: TGTGCCAGCAGCACAGGGACCGGCCTCCCCGACTTC
J: TRBJ2-7; V: TRBV7-9; D: TRBD2; size: -; CDR3: CASSLGLAKYEQYF; DNA: TGTGCCAGCAGCCTCGGACTAGCGAAGTACGAGCAGTACTTC
J: TRBJ2-2; V: TRBV6-5; D: -; size: -; CDR3: CASTGVAGELFF; DNA: TGTGCCAGCACCGGGGTCGCCGGGGAGCTGTTTTTT
J: TRBJ2-7; V: TRBV28; D: -; size: -; CDR3: CASNSPGLYEQYF; DNA: TGTGCCAGCAACAGCCCAGGGCTGTACGAGCAGTACTTC
J: TRBJ1-5; V: TRBV15; D: TRBD1; size: -; CDR3: CATSRRQGEQPQHF; DNA: TGTGCCACCAGCAGACGACAGGGCGAACAGCCCCAGCATTTT
J: TRBJ1-1; V: TRBV5-1; D: -; size: -; CDR3: CASSLAVRGVEAFF; DNA: TGCGCCAGCAGCTTGGCGGTTCGAGGCGTTGAAGCTTTCTTT
J: TRBJ1-6; V: TRBV28; D: -; size: -; CDR3: CASSYGGVTYNSPLHF; DNA: TGTGCCAGCAGTTACGGAGGGGTTACCTATAATTCACCCCTCCACTTT
J: TRBJ1-2; V: TRBV9; D: -; size: -; CDR3: CASSVALQGTDGYTF; DNA: TGTGCCAGCAGCGTAGCCCTCCAGGGGACCGATGGCTACACCTTC
J: TRBJ2-1; V: TRBV4-1; D: -; size: -; CDR3: CAIALGLEDEQFF; DNA: TGCGCCATCGCGTTGGGTCTCGAGGATGAGCAGTTCTTC
J: TRBJ2-5; V: TRBV18; D: -; size: -; CDR3: CASSPTRETQETQYF; DNA: TGTGCCAGCTCACCTACGCGGGAAACCCAAGAGACCCAGTACTTC
J: TRBJ2-5; V: TRBV9; D: TRBD2; size: -; CDR3: CASSVESGGWETQYF; DNA: TGTGCCAGCAGCGTAGAGTCGGGGGGTTGGGAGACCCAGTACTTC
J: TRBJ2-1; V: TRBV7-2; D: -; size: -; CDR3: CASSLGGAGHEQFF; DNA: TGTGCCAGCAGCTTAGGAGGCGCAGGGCATGAGCAGTTCTTC
J: TRBJ1-1; V: TRBV5-1; D: -; size: -; CDR3: CASSLDRSQNTEAFF; DNA: TGCGCCAGCAGCTTGGACAGGAGTCAGAACACTGAAGCTTTCTTT
J: TRBJ1-2; V: TRBV28; D: -; size: -; CDR3: CASSLSGHYGYTF; DNA: TGTGCCAGCAGTTTATCTGGGCACTATGGCTACACCTTC
J: TRBJ2-5; V: TRBV18; D: -; size: -; CDR3: CASSPVEVQGQETQYF; DNA: TGTGCCAGCTCACCGGTAGAAGTACAGGGCCAAGAGACCCAGTACTTC
J: TRBJ1-5; V: TRBV6-1; D: -; size: -; CDR3: CASSEGRGGNQPQHF; DNA: TGTGCCAGCAGTGAAGGGAGGGGCGGCAATCAGCCCCAGCATTTT
J: TRBJ1-5; V: TRBV4-1; D: TRBD1; size: -; CDR3: CASSDRDRGLNQPQHF; DNA: TGCGCCAGCAGCGATCGGGACAGGGGGCTCAATCAGCCCCAGCATTTT
J: TRBJ2-1; V: TRBV10-3; D: -; size: -; CDR3: CAISGMGLYNEQFF; DNA: TGTGCCATCAGTGGCATGGGACTTTACAATGAGCAGTTCTTC
J: TRBJ2-1; V: TRBV6-1; D: -; size: -; CDR3: CASSVGGGSYNEQFF; DNA: TGTGCCAGCAGTGTGGGCGGAGGTTCCTACAATGAGCAGTTCTTC
J: TRBJ2-7; V: TRBV7-2; D: TRBD1; size: -; CDR3: CASSPQDRGHNQQYF; DNA: TGTGCCAGCAGCCCCCAAGACAGGGGGCATAACCAGCAGTACTTC
J: TRBJ1-4; V: TRBV7-9; D: -; size: few; CDR3: CASSLATGPNEKLFF; DNA: TGTGCCAGCAGCTTAGCGACAGGACCTAATGAAAAACTGTTTTTT
J: TRBJ1-2; V: TRBV10-3; D: TRBD1; size: -; CDR3: CANRQGSYGYTF; DNA: TGTGCCAACCGACAGGGATCCTATGGCTACACCTTC
J: TRBJ2-1; V: TRBV5-1; D: TRBD2; size: -; CDR3: CASSPGTGLLPSGRSTYNEQFF; DNA: TGCGCCAGCAGCCCCGGGACAGGTCTTCTTCCTAGCGGGAGGTCTACCTACAATGAGCAGTTCTTC
J: TRBJ2-7; V: TRBV19; D: -; size: -; CDR3: CASSIDLGQGLEQYF; DNA: TGTGCCAGTAGTATAGATCTAGGGCAGGGACTTGAGCAGTACTTC
J: TRBJ1-5; V: TRBV7-7; D: -; size: -; CDR3: CASSLTRDQPQHF; DNA: TGTGCTAGCAGTCTTACCAGGGATCAGCCCCAGCATTTT
J: TRBJ2-7; V: TRBV30; D: TRBD2; size: once; CDR3: CAWSGALRGGEQYF; DNA: TGTGCCTGGAGCGGTGCGTTGCGGGGAGGGGAGCAGTACTTC
J: TRBJ1-5; V: TRBV10-2; D: -; size: once; CDR3: CASSPGAGWNQPQHF; DNA: TGCGCCAGCTCGCCAGGGGCGGGTTGGAATCAGCCCCAGCATTTT
J: TRBJ1-2; V: TRBV5-1; D: TRBD1; size: -; CDR3: CASSSTTGGADGYTF; DNA: TGCGCCAGCAGCTCAACTACAGGGGGCGCGGATGGCTACACCTTC
J: TRBJ2-5; V: TRBV11-2; D: TRBD2; size: -; CDR3: CASSHGTSGQETQYF; DNA: TGTGCCAGCAGCCATGGGACTAGCGGGCAAGAGACCCAGTACTTC
J: TRBJ1-6; V: TRBV25-1; D: -; size: once; CDR3: CASSRAGDSPLHF; DNA: TGTGCCAGCAGTAGAGCGGGTGATTCACCCCTCCACTTT
J: TRBJ1-5; V: TRBV19; D: -; size: -; CDR3: CASSMPESQPQHF; DNA: TGTGCCAGTAGTATGCCAGAATCCCAGCCCCAGCATTTT
J: TRBJ2-3; V: TRBV10-3; D: -; size: -; CDR3: CAISELTTSTDTQYF; DNA: TGTGCCATCAGTGAATTGACTACTAGCACAGATACGCAGTATTTT
J: TRBJ2-2; V: TRBV6-1; D: -; size: -; CDR3: CATRTPNTGELFF; DNA: TGTGCCACCCGTACTCCGAACACCGGGGAGCTGTTTTTT
J: TRBJ2-5; V: TRBV6-5; D: -; size: -; CDR3: CASSYSPAEETQYF; DNA: TGTGCCAGCAGTTACTCTCCGGCGGAAGAGACCCAGTACTTC
J: TRBJ1-1; V: TRBV5-1; D: -; size: -; CDR3: CASSSQAGTEAFF; DNA: TGCGCCAGCAGCTCTCAGGCCGGCACTGAAGCTTTCTTT
J: TRBJ1-4; V: TRBV28; D: TRBD1; size: -; CDR3: CASSFGTGGTNEKLFF; DNA: TGTGCCAGCAGCTTTGGGACAGGGGGAACTAATGAAAAACTGTTTTTT
J: TRBJ1-2; V: TRBV28; D: -; size: -; CDR3: CASSSGQNYGYTF; DNA: TGTGCCAGCAGCTCCGGACAGAACTATGGCTACACCTTC
J: TRBJ2-3; V: TRBV5-1; D: TRBD2; size: -; CDR3: CASSRTSGTDTQYF; DNA: TGCGCCAGCAGCAGAACTAGCGGCACAGATACGCAGTATTTT
J: TRBJ2-7; V: TRBV4-1; D: TRBD2; size: -; CDR3: CASSQLAGGSYEQYF; DNA: TGCGCCAGCAGCCAACTAGCGGGGGGGTCGTACGAGCAGTACTTC
J: TRBJ2-7; V: TRBV11-2; D: -; size: -; CDR3: CASSLDGGYEQYF; DNA: TGTGCCAGCAGCTTAGACGGCGGCTACGAGCAGTACTTC
J: TRBJ2-1; V: TRBV18; D: TRBD1; size: -; CDR3: CASSQQGALVANEQFF; DNA: TGTGCCAGCTCTCAACAGGGGGCGCTTGTCGCCAATGAGCAGTTCTTC
J: TRBJ2-3; V: TRBV18; D: TRBD1; size: -; CDR3: CASSNSGTGVTDTQYF; DNA: TGTGCCAGCTCAAATTCCGGGACAGGGGTCACAGATACGCAGTATTTT
J: TRBJ2-7; V: TRBV28; D: TRBD2; size: -; CDR3: CASTVAGGSYEQYF; DNA: TGTGCCAGCACCGTCGCGGGGGGTTCCTACGAGCAGTACTTC
J: TRBJ1-1; V: TRBV11-2; D: TRBD1; size: -; CDR3: CASSPQGASTEAFF; DNA: TGTGCCAGCAGCCCACAGGGGGCGTCCACTGAAGCTTTCTTT
J: TRBJ1-1; V: TRBV29-1; D: -; size: few; CDR3: CSVMTEITEAFF; DNA: TGCAGCGTGATGACAGAGATCACTGAAGCTTTCTTT
J: TRBJ1-2; V: TRBV2; D: -; size: -; CDR3: CASSGTMGTQNGYTF; DNA: TGTGCCAGCAGTGGTACAATGGGGACACAAAATGGCTACACCTTC
J: TRBJ2-2; V: TRBV5-1; D: TRBD2; size: once; CDR3: CASSFPGLDPNTGELFF; DNA: TGCGCCAGCAGCTTTCCTGGACTAGACCCAAACACCGGGGAGCTGTTTTTT
J: TRBJ2-2; V: TRBV28; D: -; size: -; CDR3: CASMTRRRNTGELFF; DNA: TGTGCCAGCATGACTAGACGACGGAACACCGGGGAGCTGTTTTTT